This TCR beta chain emerged from a study of shared clonotypes between healthy human individuals (TCRdb year 2020). With regard to the full study: A few men and two women, aged 18 to 49 years, made up the cohort. Each donor's leukapheresis produced roughly between roughly 0.85 and 9 billion PBMCs. For each donor, CD4 naive and CD4 memory were each given three plates, CD8 naive was given two plates, and CD8 memory was given one plate. Libraries were prepared and TCR repertoires were sequenced by different laboratories using diverse techniques, in order to increase sequencing depth and limit assay-specific biases. Blood TCR repertoires of roughly five healthy adults were deeply sequenced to estimate repertoire size and the extent of clonotype sharing between individuals. General conclusions and limits of the study: Around 5.4% of naive CD4, roughly 3.5% of naive CD8, around 2.3% of memory CD4, and 0.35% to 0.5% of memory CD8 clonotypes were shared across several donors. Because the study included a small number of donors, the genetic and exposure-history diversity represented was limited. Compared with non-shared clonotypes, clonotypes shared by all four sorted-subset donors had higher generation probabilities. Even with the large sequencing depth, rarefaction of the sorted-subset datasets indicated that sequencing was incomplete. Naive subsets generally had larger estimated clonotype richness than memory subsets did. Only blood was sampled, and tissue TCR repertoires likely differ from those in blood. Pairwise subsampling indicated that sequencing depth was expected to affect the degree of clonotype sharing among donors.

For the CD8 naive samples, CD45RO-negative cells were positively selected for CCR7, yielding a CD45RA+CCR7+ population from which TemRA cells were excluded. The donors were healthy, HIV-negative adults with no recently reported acute infections or vaccinations. Only Caucasian adults living in Nashville, Tennessee, USA were represented among the donors. Blood was obtained by leukapheresis, after which PBMCs were separated by Ficoll-Histopaque density gradient centrifugation and cryopreserved in liquid nitrogen vapor phase. Purity and quantity of every magnetically sorted T cell population were checked by analytical flow cytometry. Each sorted fraction had its genomic DNA isolated and then quantified by UV absorbance on a Nanodrop 2000c. Germline trimming amounts to 3 bases on V and 5 bases on J, with 3 as the count of junction bases outside the gene matches. The CDR3 starts with the cysteine, ends with the phenylalanine, and has 16 residues. Only the CDR3 portion is preserved as DNA: 48 bases, with reading frame beginning at the first base. Via the germline V gene (reference sequence), CDR1 is PRHDT and CDR2 FYEKMQ.

TCR CDR3 regions were amplified from genomic DNA by multiplex PCR using the deep immunoSEQ assay. Extracted genomic DNA from each cell subset was spread evenly across all wells of several immunoSEQ 96-well plates, with each plate serving as a replicate. For sorted subsets, about 200 ng genomic DNA, equal to tens of thousands of T cell genomes, was loaded into each replicate PCR. Purified libraries were measured with a Qubit 3.0 fluorometer, size-checked on a Bioanalyzer 2100, and measured again with the KAPA Library Quantification kit. A separate single-read 150-cycle Illumina NextSeq 550 flow cell was used to sequence each immunoSEQ 96-well plate. The study's processing was this. Because the immunoSEQ output included only junctional sequences and no quality scores, the filtering could not be the same as the filtering used for full-length reads. Sequences were annotated with PyIR, a Python wrapper for IgBLAST v1.9, and V/J genes and CDR3 were assigned using IMGT germline references. Reads were filtered out if the reads had weak V/J assignments (E-value above 1e-6), no CDR3, stop codons, out-of-frame junctions, or ambiguous translated residues. V3J clonotypes were defined as sequences sharing an identical inferred V gene, J gene, and CDR3 amino acid sequence. Percentage overlap between repertoires was computed as shared unique clonotypes divided by the size of the smaller repertoire. RTK rarefaction, the Chao1 estimator, and Recon v2.1 estimates of unobserved clonotypes were used to assess repertoire richness. Generation probabilities were computed with OLGA for all TCRbeta clonotypes obtained by the gDNA method from a handful of donors. Drawn from immuneACCESS, this table holds only the in-frame rearrangements with V and J called that TCRdb kept. Clones are partly lost; checked studies trace under half to an unresolved V gene and leave the rest unexplained. The DNA was the basis for D and trimming; V, J and clone size are from that table. Within this sample are 660,000 or so clones, with 90% to 97% of them counted one time only. The ten largest make up more than 0.085% of the sample.

As concerns this clone: Its antigen target is currently unknown. Base-call qualities are not available, and no considerably larger clone is one nucleotide away.

This chain is built from TRBV13 and TRBJ2-3, with TRBD2 identical over 15 junction bases. The sequence was obtained from a woman aged 25-40 years in good health. The sample taken for sequencing was naive CD8+ T cells sorted from blood. What this sample's cell subset or site label stands for: CD45RA+CCR7+. Read as DNA, the sequence is TGTGCCAGCAGCTTGGGACTAGCGGGAGGAAGAGATACGCAGTATTTT. Its protein reads: CASSLGLAGGRDTQYF. The reference TRBV13 and TRBJ2-3 proteins fill in what lies around the CDR3, so the full variable domain reads AAGVIQSPRHLIKEKRETATLKCYPIPRHDTVYWYQQGPGQDPQFLISFYEKMQSDKGSIPDRFSAQQFSDYHSELNMSSLELGDSALYFCASSLGLAGGRDTQYFGPGTRLTVL.